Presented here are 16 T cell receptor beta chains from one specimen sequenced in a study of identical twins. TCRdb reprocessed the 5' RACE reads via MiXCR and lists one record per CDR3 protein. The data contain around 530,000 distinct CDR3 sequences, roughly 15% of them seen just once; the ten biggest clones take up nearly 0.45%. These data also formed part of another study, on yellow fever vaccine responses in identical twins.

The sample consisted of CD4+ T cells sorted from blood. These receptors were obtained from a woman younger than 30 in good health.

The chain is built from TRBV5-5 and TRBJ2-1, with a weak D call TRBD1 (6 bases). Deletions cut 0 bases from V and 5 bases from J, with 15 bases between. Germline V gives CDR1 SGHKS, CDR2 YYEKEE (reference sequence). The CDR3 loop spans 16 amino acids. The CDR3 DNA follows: TGTGCCAGCAGCTTGGATGGCAGGGGTTTCAACAATGAGCAGTTCTTC. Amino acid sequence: CASSLDGRGFNNEQFF.

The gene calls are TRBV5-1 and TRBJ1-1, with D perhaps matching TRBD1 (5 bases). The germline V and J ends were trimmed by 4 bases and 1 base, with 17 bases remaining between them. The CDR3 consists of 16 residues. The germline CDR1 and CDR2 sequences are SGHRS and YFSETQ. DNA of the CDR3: TGCGCCAGCAGCCGAGATGTTCAGGGTCCGAACACTGAAGCTTTCTTT. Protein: CASSRDVQGPNTEAFF.

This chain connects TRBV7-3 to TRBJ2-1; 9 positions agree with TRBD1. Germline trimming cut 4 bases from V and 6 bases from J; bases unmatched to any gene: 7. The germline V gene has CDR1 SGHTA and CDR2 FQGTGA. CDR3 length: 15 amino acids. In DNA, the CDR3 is TGTGCCAGCAGCTCGGGACAGGGATTCCCCAATGAGCAGTTCTTC. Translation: CASSSGQGFPNEQFF.

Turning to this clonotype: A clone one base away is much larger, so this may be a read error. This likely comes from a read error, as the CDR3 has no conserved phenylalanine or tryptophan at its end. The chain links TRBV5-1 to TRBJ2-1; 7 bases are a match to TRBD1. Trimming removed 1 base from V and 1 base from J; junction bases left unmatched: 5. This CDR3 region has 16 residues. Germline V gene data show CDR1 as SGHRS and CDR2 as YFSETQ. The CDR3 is CASSLRSGQSYNEQFS. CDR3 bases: TGCGCCAGCAGCTTGAGGTCGGGACAGTCCTACAATGAGCAGTTCTCC.

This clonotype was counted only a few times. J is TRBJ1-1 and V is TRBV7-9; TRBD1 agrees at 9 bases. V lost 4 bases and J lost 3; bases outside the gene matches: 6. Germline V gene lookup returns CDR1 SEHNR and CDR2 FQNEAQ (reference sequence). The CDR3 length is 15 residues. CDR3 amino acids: CASSSEGQGYTEAFF. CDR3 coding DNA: TGTGCCAGCAGCTCGGAGGGACAGGGCTACACTGAAGCTTTCTTT.

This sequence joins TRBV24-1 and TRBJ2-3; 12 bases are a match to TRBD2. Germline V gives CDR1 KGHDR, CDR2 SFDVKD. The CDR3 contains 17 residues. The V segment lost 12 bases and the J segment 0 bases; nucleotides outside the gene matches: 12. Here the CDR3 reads CAYHETSGGISTDTQYF. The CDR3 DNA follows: TGTGCCTACCACGAGACTAGCGGGGGCATTAGCACAGATACGCAGTATTTT.

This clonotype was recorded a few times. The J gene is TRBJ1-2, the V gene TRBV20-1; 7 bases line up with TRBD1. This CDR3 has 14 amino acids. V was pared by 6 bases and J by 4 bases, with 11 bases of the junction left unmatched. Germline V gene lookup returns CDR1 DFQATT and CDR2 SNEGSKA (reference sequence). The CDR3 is CSATVRGQGYGYTF. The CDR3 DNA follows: TGCAGTGCCACCGTAAGGGGGCAGGGCTATGGCTACACCTTC.

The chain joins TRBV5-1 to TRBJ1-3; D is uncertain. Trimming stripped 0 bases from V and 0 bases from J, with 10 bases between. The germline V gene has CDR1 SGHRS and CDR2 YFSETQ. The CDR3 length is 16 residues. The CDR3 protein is CASSLATTSSGNTIYF. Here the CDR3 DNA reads TGCGCCAGCAGCTTGGCTACCACCTCCTCTGGAAACACCATATATTTT.

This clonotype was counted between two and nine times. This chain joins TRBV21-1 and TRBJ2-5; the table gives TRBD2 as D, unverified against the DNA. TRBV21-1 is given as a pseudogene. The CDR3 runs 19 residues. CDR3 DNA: TGTGCCAGCAGCCCCAGCGCGGAGGGAATTCCCTTTAGGTGGGAGACCCAGTACTTC. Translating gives CASSPSAEGIPFRWETQYF.

The CDR3 here is CASSLVGQVGTEAFF. CDR3 DNA: TGTGCCAGCAGCTTAGTAGGTCAGGTAGGGACTGAAGCTTTCTTT. The chain recombines TRBV11-3 with TRBJ1-1; the D is unclear. Germline CDR1 is SGHNT and CDR2 is YENEEA. V dropped 1 base and J dropped 5 bases, with 14 bases sitting between them. CDR3 length: 15 amino acids.

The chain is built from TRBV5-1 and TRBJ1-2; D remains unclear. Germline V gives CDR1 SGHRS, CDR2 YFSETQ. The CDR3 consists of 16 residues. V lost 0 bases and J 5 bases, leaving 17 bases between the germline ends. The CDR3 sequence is CASSLGESVPFYGYTF. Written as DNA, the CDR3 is TGCGCCAGCAGCTTGGGGGAGTCGGTTCCTTTTTATGGCTACACCTTC.

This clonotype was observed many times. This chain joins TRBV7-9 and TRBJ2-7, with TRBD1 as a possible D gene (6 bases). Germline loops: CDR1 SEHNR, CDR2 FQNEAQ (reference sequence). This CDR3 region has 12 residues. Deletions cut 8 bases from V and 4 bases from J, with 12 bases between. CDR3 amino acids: CASSDQGYEQYV. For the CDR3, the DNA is TGTGCCAGCTCCGATCAGGGGTACGAGCAGTACGTC.

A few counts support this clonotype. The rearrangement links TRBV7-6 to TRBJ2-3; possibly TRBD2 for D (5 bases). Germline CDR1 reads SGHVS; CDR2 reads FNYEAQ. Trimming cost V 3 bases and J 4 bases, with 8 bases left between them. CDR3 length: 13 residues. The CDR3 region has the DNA TGTGCCAGCAGCTTTTCGAGGGCAGATACGCAGTATTTT. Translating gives CASSFSRADTQYF.

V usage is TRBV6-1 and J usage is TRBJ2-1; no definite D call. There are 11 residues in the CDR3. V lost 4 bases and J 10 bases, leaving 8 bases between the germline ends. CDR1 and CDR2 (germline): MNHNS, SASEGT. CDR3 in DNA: TGTGCCAGCAGTGTGTCGTGGGAGCAGTTCTTC. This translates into CASSVSWEQFF.

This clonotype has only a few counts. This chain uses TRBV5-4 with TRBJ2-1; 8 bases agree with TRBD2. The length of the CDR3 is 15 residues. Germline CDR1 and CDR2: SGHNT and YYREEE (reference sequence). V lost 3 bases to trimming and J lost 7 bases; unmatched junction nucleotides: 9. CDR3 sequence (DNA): TGTGCCAGCAGCTGGACTAGCCGATCGCAAAATGAGCAGTTCTTC. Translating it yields CASSWTSRSQNEQFF.

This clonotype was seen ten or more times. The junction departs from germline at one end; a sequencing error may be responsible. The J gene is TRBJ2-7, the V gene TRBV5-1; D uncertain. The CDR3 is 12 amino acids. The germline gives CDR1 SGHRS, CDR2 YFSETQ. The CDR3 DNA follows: TGTGCCAGCAGTTTAGGTGCCTACGAGCAGTACTTC. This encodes CASSLGAYEQYF.